This T cell receptor (beta chain) was obtained from a study of shared clonotypes between healthy human individuals. The V gene end was trimmed by 4 bases and the J gene end by 0 bases; junction bases not matched to a gene: 7. The germline gives CDR1 SGDLS, CDR2 YYNGEE. The CDR3 spans 15 residues. CD8 cells regarded as naive lacked CD45RO, were positively chosen for CCR7, and omitted terminally differentiated effector memory CD45RA+ cells. Remarks on this clone: Other DNA sequences in this specimen translate into the identical CDR3.

Assay: immunoSEQ multiplex PCR; the TCRdb copy retains only in-frame clones and omits some. The table shows more than 2 million clones, with roughly 95% occurring only once. This TCR came from a man between 18 and 35 years old in good health. Sequences were obtained from naive CD8+ T cells sorted from blood. This chain connects TRBV9 to TRBJ2-7; 7 positions agree with TRBD2. The CDR3: CASSPSPGGSYEQYF. CDR3 bases: TGTGCCAGCAGCCCATCCCCGGGGGGCTCCTACGAGCAGTACTTC.